These 10 T cell receptor beta chains originate from one sample sequenced in a study of coeliac disease. Using immunoSEQ multiplex PCR, the repertoire was profiled, and TCRdb retains in-frame clones only, with some absent. The sample consists of around 2,700 clones, around 59% of them appearing once. The sequencing sample was made of intraepithelial lymphocytes from the gut. These TCRs come from a man in his sixties with celiac disease on a gluten-free diet.

V usage is TRBV5-3 and J usage is TRBJ2-7; TRBD2 matches at 7 bases. TRBV5-3 is designated an ORF whose function remains uncertain. The CDR3 is made up of 18 amino acids. Trimming removed 3 bases from V and 0 bases from J; junction bases left unmatched: 15. The CDR3 is CARSSIVGLLAPSYEQYF. The CDR3 nucleotides read TGTGCCAGAAGCTCTATAGTAGGATTACTAGCGCCCTCCTACGAGCAGTACTTC.

This clone showed up just once. The CDR3 loop is CASSYQGLAEETQYF. Here the CDR3 DNA reads TGTGCCAGCAGTTACCAGGGACTAGCGGAAGAGACCCAGTACTTC. The rearrangement uses TRBV6-5 and TRBJ2-5; 11 bases are shared with TRBD2. The V gene end was trimmed by 2 bases and the J gene end by 3 bases; junction bases not matched to a gene: 2. The CDR3 extends over 15 amino acids. Germline V CDR1 and CDR2: MNHEY, SVGAGI.

About this clone itself: This sample also contains other DNA sequences that code for the same CDR3. CDR3 in amino acids: CASSTDRDTGELFF. The CDR3 bases are TGTGCCAGTAGCACGGACAGAGACACCGGGGAGCTGTTTTTT. The V gene is TRBV19, the J gene TRBJ2-2; D is possibly TRBD1 (6 bases). V lost 6 bases to trimming and J lost 3 bases, with 11 bases between them. The CDR3 has 14 residues. Germline assignment: CDR1 LNHDA and CDR2 SQIVND (reference sequence).

The J gene is TRBJ2-2, the V gene TRBV7-4; 7 bases line up with TRBD1. The CDR3 contains 15 residues. J was trimmed by 3 bases and V by 5 bases; bases with no gene match: 6. Germline values: CDR1 SGHVT, CDR2 SQSDAQ. CDR3 region: CASSIPGGDTGELFF. The CDR3 DNA follows: TGTGCCAGCAGCATCCCAGGGGGAGACACCGGGGAGCTGTTTTTT.

There are a few counts of this clone. The chain carries TRBV4-3 and TRBJ2-7, with D tentatively TRBD2 (5 bases). CDR1 and CDR2 from the germline V gene are LGHNA and YSLEER. This CDR3 is 16 amino acids long. Trimming shortened V by 0 bases and J by 0 bases, and 12 bases separated the two germline ends. CDR3 residues: CASSQDWAGNSYEQYF. The CDR3 region has the DNA TGCGCCAGCAGCCAAGATTGGGCGGGTAACTCCTACGAGCAGTACTTC.

This clone was detected only a few times. This chain links TRBV9 with TRBJ2-1; D may be TRBD1 (6 bases). The V end was cut by 3 bases, the J end by 5 bases, with 21 bases between. Looked up from germline, CDR1 is SGDLS and CDR2 is YYNGEE. The CDR3 loop spans 17 amino acids. The CDR3 is CASSAWPQGSGNNEQFF. In nucleotides, the CDR3 is TGTGCCAGCAGCGCTTGGCCCCAGGGGAGCGGAAACAATGAGCAGTTCTTC.

The chain has TRBV4-1 and TRBJ2-3; 8 bases are shared with TRBD2. The CDR3 has 19 amino acids. Germline lookup yields CDR1 MGHRA and CDR2 YSYEKL. V shed 0 bases and J 0 bases; nucleotides not matched to a gene: 11. The CDR3 sequence is CASSQESLRASGSTDTQYF. The CDR3 DNA reads as TGCGCCAGCAGCCAAGAGAGTCTAAGGGCTAGCGGGAGCACAGATACGCAGTATTTT.

Turning to this clone: Germline is not matched at one junction end, which may reflect a read error. Other nucleotide sequences in the sample specify the same CDR3. This chain uses TRBV7-3 with TRBJ1-2; 10 positions agree with TRBD1. Germline V CDR1 and CDR2: SGHTA, FQGTGA. The CDR3 has 15 amino acids. Here the CDR3 DNA reads TGTGCTAGCAGCCAAGGGACAGGGGAGTCCTATGGCTACACCTTC. Its translation: CASSQGTGESYGYTF.

This chain joins TRBV19 and TRBJ1-4; D uncertain. The V end was cut by 6 bases, the J end by 7 bases, with 15 bases between. The CDR3 contains 14 residues. CDR1 is LNHDA and CDR2 is SQIVND in the germline V gene (reference sequence). This CDR3 reads CASSPTSGIEKLFF. DNA for the CDR3: TGTGCCAGTAGCCCGACCTCGGGAATTGAAAAACTGTTTTTT.

This chain links TRBV27 with TRBJ1-2; TRBD1 matches 10 bases. This CDR3 has 15 residues. V lost 8 bases, J lost 4 bases, and 10 bases stayed unmatched. Germline V gives CDR1 MNHEY, CDR2 SMNVEV (reference sequence). The CDR3 DNA follows: TGTGCCAGCTGTCCGGGACAGGGGTTTAGCTATGGCTACACCTTC. Amino acid sequence: CASCPGQGFSYGYTF.